These 20 T cell receptor beta chains originate from one sample sequenced in a study of T-cell memory formation after mild COVID-19. From the 5' RACE reads, TCRdb called clonotypes with MiXCR, one entry per CDR3 protein. The sample carries roughly 180,000 distinct CDR3 sequences, around a tenth recorded once. The specimen was PBMCs or a T cell subset sorted from them (not recorded which). Receptors were obtained from a man between 18 and 29 years old who had mild COVID-19 (a few samples of this study predate the infection). Cell type and time point are not known.

This chain uses TRBV23-1 with TRBJ2-7; 7 bases are a match to TRBD1. TRBV23-1 carries the ORF label, with uncertain function. The CDR3 extends over 19 amino acids. With 0 bases clipped from V and 1 base from J, the junction kept 15 bases outside the gene matches. In DNA form, the CDR3 reads TGCGCCAGCAGTCAATCGACTCGGAACAGGGGATCAGTGTCCTACGAGCAGTACGTC. This gives the protein CASSQSTRNRGSVSYEQYV.

This sequence joins TRBV7-3 and TRBJ1-1; 7 bases are shared with TRBD1. V gave up 5 bases and J gave up 3 bases; unmatched junction bases: 6. Germline lookup yields CDR1 SGHTA and CDR2 FQGTGA. There are 14 residues in the CDR3. CDR3 DNA: TGTGCCAGCAGCAAACAGGGGTTGGACACTGAAGCTTTCTTT. Translating it yields CASSKQGLDTEAFF.

The chain couples TRBV20-1 to TRBJ2-5; the match to TRBD2 covers 8 bases. The CDR3 covers 15 residues. The V segment lost 6 bases and the J segment 0 bases; nucleotides outside the gene matches: 9. Germline CDR1 is DFQATT and CDR2 is SNEGSKA (reference sequence). CDR3 bases: TGCAGTGCCCACGCCACTAGCGGCTACCAAGAGACCCAGTACTTC. This gives the protein CSAHATSGYQETQYF.

Only a few counts were recorded for this clonotype. As DNA, the CDR3 is TGTGCCAGCAGCCGCAGGTTGGGGGAGACCCAGTACTTC. It yields the protein CASSRRLGETQYF. This sequence joins TRBV7-8 and TRBJ2-5; D call uncertain. Germline CDR1 reads SGHVS; CDR2 reads FQNEAQ. The V end lost 5 bases, the J end lost 5 bases, and 12 bases lay between the germline ends. The CDR3 sequence is 13 residues long.

The chain uses TRBV7-3 and TRBJ2-2; unclear D gene. This CDR3 has 14 amino acids. Per germline, CDR1 SGHTA and CDR2 FQGTGA. With 3 bases removed from V and 1 base from J, the gap between germline ends came to 6 bases. The CDR3 reads CASSFYLNTGELFF. The CDR3 nucleotides are TGTGCCAGCAGCTTTTACTTGAACACCGGGGAGCTGTTTTTT. The full variable domain, in which reference TRBV7-3 and TRBJ2-2 provide the parts outside the CDR3, is GAGVSQTPSNKVTEKGKYVELRCDPISGHTALYWYRQSLGQGPEFLIYFQGTGAADDSGLPNDRFFAVRPEGSVSTLKIQRTERGDSAVYLCASSFYLNTGELFFGEGSRLTVL.

This clonotype was counted many times. The chain joins TRBV5-1 to TRBJ2-1, with 7 bases matching TRBD1. The CDR3 runs to 15 residues. The germline CDR1 and CDR2 sequences are SGHRS and YFSETQ. V lost 4 bases, J lost 6 bases, and 10 bases stayed unmatched. Written as DNA, the CDR3 is TGCGCCAGCAGCCACCCGGGGCCAGGGGGCAATGAGCAGTTCTTC. It codes for CASSHPGPGGNEQFF.

This clonotype was seen at least ten times. The J gene is TRBJ2-7, the V gene TRBV20-1; 8 nucleotides agree with TRBD1. V gave up 5 bases and J gave up 6 bases; unmatched junction bases: 12. Germline CDR1 and CDR2: DFQATT and SNEGSKA (reference sequence). The CDR3 consists of 14 residues. The CDR3 DNA follows: TGCAGTGCTGGGCCAGGGGGCTGGGCCTTCGAGCAGTACTTC. Protein product: CSAGPGGWAFEQYF.

The rearrangement links TRBV12-3 or TRBV12-4 to TRBJ2-7, with TRBD2 identical over 14 bases. The CDR3 is 13 residues long. J gave up 6 bases and V 6 bases, and 1 base lay outside the gene matches. The CDR3 is CASRGTSGGEQYF. CDR3 in DNA: TGTGCCAGCAGAGGGACTAGCGGGGGCGAGCAGTACTTC.

This clonotype was seen many times. This chain connects TRBV5-5 to TRBJ1-5; D might be TRBD1 (5 bases). The CDR3 is 15 residues long. The germline gives CDR1 SGHKS, CDR2 YYEKEE (reference sequence). V was cut by 5 bases and J by 2 bases, with 14 bases left in between. This CDR3 reads CASSAGGGGNQPQHF. CDR3 sequence (DNA): TGTGCCAGCAGTGCCGGGGGAGGGGGCAATCAGCCCCAGCATTTT.

There are a few counts of this clonotype. This chain uses TRBV10-3 with TRBJ1-1; D remains unclear. Trimming cost V 0 bases and J 6 bases, with 14 bases left between them. Germline V gives CDR1 ENHRY, CDR2 SYGVKD. This CDR3 region has 15 residues. CDR3 amino acids: CAISESVAGLSEAFF. CDR3 nucleotide sequence: TGTGCCATCAGTGAGTCCGTGGCAGGTCTCTCTGAAGCTTTCTTT.

This clonotype turned up a few times. V gene TRBV7-9 combines with J gene TRBJ2-2; a weak D match, TRBD1 (5 bases). The CDR3 is 14 residues long. CDR1 SEHNR and CDR2 FQNEAQ come from the germline V gene (reference sequence). Trimming cost V 5 bases and J 3 bases, with 10 bases left between them. The CDR3 DNA reads as TGTGCCAGCAGCCAGGACACCTACACCGGGGAGCTGTTTTTT. Protein sequence: CASSQDTYTGELFF.

This clonotype has only a few counts. The rearrangement uses TRBV6-1 and TRBJ1-2; a weak D match, TRBD1 (5 bases). Germline assignment: CDR1 MNHNS and CDR2 SASEGT. The CDR3 consists of 13 residues. The germline V and J ends were trimmed by 3 bases and 4 bases, with 9 bases remaining between them. CDR3 bases: TGTGCCAGCAGTGACAGGGTGACCTATGGCTACACCTTC. Its protein is CASSDRVTYGYTF.

The CDR3 DNA is TGTGCCAGCCGGTCCCGGGACAGCCAAGAGACCCAGTACTTC. The encoded protein is CASRSRDSQETQYF. The V and J genes are TRBV6-1 and TRBJ2-5; 7 bases are a match to TRBD1. The V segment lost 8 bases and the J segment 1 base; nucleotides outside the gene matches: 7. Germline values: CDR1 MNHNS, CDR2 SASEGT. The CDR3 loop spans 14 amino acids.

In its sample, this clonotype was seen once. V and J are TRBV14 and TRBJ1-4, with D possibly being TRBD1 (6 bases). Germline V gene lookup returns CDR1 SGHDN and CDR2 FVKESK. The CDR3 extends over 15 amino acids. Trimming took 3 bases from V and 3 from J, leaving 11 bases between them. The chain's CDR3 is CASSQEQGANEKLFF. The CDR3 DNA sequence: TGTGCCAGCAGCCAGGAACAGGGAGCTAATGAAAAACTGTTTTTT.

This clonotype has only a few counts. The V call is TRBV7-2, the J call TRBJ2-2; 7 nucleotides agree with TRBD1. In germline, CDR1 is SGHTA, CDR2 FQGNSA. V lost 5 bases to trimming and J lost 4 bases; unmatched junction nucleotides: 13. This CDR3 contains 17 residues. The CDR3 bases are TGTGCCAGCAGCATGCCCCCGGGACAGATAGGCACCGGGGAGCTGTTTTTT. Its protein is CASSMPPGQIGTGELFF.

This clonotype was seen a handful of times. The J gene is TRBJ1-5, the V gene TRBV2; 8 bases are shared with TRBD1. After removal of 1 base from V and 7 bases from J, the junction contained 3 bases not matched to a gene. CDR1 and CDR2 from the germline V gene are SNHLY and FYNNEI. The CDR3 consists of 14 residues. Here the CDR3 reads CASSEGQGRQPQHF. The CDR3 DNA reads as TGTGCCAGCAGTGAAGGACAGGGGAGGCAGCCCCAGCATTTT.

This clonotype was seen repeatedly, ten times or more. This chain connects TRBV5-1 to TRBJ2-3; 10 positions agree with TRBD1. The junction had 8 bases not matched to a gene; V was cut back by 3 bases and J by 7 bases. Germline CDR1 SGHRS, CDR2 YFSETQ. CDR3 length: 15 residues. CDR3 nucleotides: TGCGCCAGCAGCTCGTCCGGGACAGGGGAGAATACGCAGTATTTT. Its translation: CASSSSGTGENTQYF. The full variable domain, with the rest looked up from reference TRBV5-1 and TRBJ2-3, is KAGVTQTPRYLIKTRGQQVTLSCSPISGHRSVSWYQQTPGQGLQFLFEYFSETQRNKGNFPGRFSGRQFSNSRSEMNVSTLELGDSALYLCASSSSGTGENTQYFGPGTRLTVL.

This clonotype was observed a few times. The chain links TRBV10-2 to TRBJ2-3; 10 bases are shared with TRBD1. The CDR3 totals 14 residues. V shed 6 bases and J 3 bases; nucleotides not matched to a gene: 3. Germline V lookup: CDR1 WSHSY, CDR2 SAAADI. CDR3 DNA: TGCGCCAGCAGCGACAGGGGGCGGACAGATACGCAGTATTTT. Translating gives CASSDRGRTDTQYF.

The rearrangement joins TRBV15 to TRBJ2-3; tentatively, D is TRBD1 or TRBD2 (6 bases each). The CDR3 loop spans 15 amino acids. The V end lost 0 bases, the J end lost 2 bases, and 9 bases lay between the germline ends. CDR1 LNHNV and CDR2 YYDKDF come from the germline V gene (reference sequence). The CDR3 nucleotides read TGTGCCACCAGCAGAGATCCGGGGGCCACAGATACGCAGTATTTT. As protein: CATSRDPGATDTQYF.

This clonotype was observed a few times. The chain employs TRBV24-1 and TRBJ2-3; 7 bases match TRBD1. Trimming at V came to 7 bases and at J to 0 bases, leaving 6 bases not matched to a gene. Germline values: CDR1 KGHDR, CDR2 SFDVKD. This CDR3 comprises 15 residues. CDR3 nucleotides: TGTGCCACCAGCACAGGGGTCGGTAGCACAGATACGCAGTATTTT. Its protein product is CATSTGVGSTDTQYF.